A selection of T cell receptor beta chains follows, all from one sample in a study of blood T cell repertoires in COVID-19. Data came from immunoSEQ multiplex PCR; TCRdb stores just in-frame clones and leaves some out. The sample lists 230,000 or so clones; about 90% were seen once. The sequenced sample consisted of PBMCs or T cells enriched from blood (not recorded which). The receptors derive from a woman aged 45-59 years with acute COVID-19. The CDR3 runs from the conserved cysteine through the conserved F or W. The D gene is left open where the match is weak. Rows give clone size only sometimes, using once, few, many, or a class for an expanded clone.

clone size: NA; J gene: TRBJ1-1; V gene: TRBV5-1; D gene: TRBD1; CDR3 protein: CASSSGTGVVGGTEAFF; CDR3 DNA: TGCGCCAGCAGCTCCGGGACAGGGGTTGTAGGCGGCACTGAAGCTTTCTTT
clone size: NA; J gene: TRBJ1-2; V gene: TRBV5-1; D gene: NA; CDR3 protein: CASSYVGGDAYGYTF; CDR3 DNA: TGCGCCAGCAGCTACGTCGGGGGAGATGCTTATGGCTACACCTTC
clone size: NA; J gene: TRBJ1-2; V gene: TRBV24-1; D gene: NA; CDR3 protein: CATSDHTDRNGLAGDGYTF; CDR3 DNA: TGTGCCACCAGTGATCACACTGACAGGAACGGGTTAGCAGGGGATGGCTACACCTTC
clone size: NA; J gene: TRBJ1-5; V gene: TRBV19; D gene: NA; CDR3 protein: CASSITDYSNQPQHF; CDR3 DNA: TGTGCCAGTAGTATAACAGACTATAGCAATCAGCCCCAGCATTTT
clone size: NA; J gene: TRBJ1-1; V gene: TRBV30; D gene: NA; CDR3 protein: CAWDQWPNTEAFF; CDR3 DNA: TGTGCCTGGGATCAGTGGCCGAACACTGAAGCTTTCTTT
clone size: NA; J gene: TRBJ1-1; V gene: TRBV5-1; D gene: NA; CDR3 protein: CASRILGGGTEAFF; CDR3 DNA: TGCGCCAGCAGAATACTGGGAGGAGGCACTGAAGCTTTCTTT
clone size: NA; J gene: TRBJ2-3; V gene: TRBV7-9; D gene: TRBD2; CDR3 protein: CASERGSGTDTQYF; CDR3 DNA: TGTGCCAGTGAACGCGGGAGTGGCACAGATACGCAGTATTTT
clone size: NA; J gene: TRBJ2-7; V gene: TRBV19; D gene: TRBD2; CDR3 protein: CASSTGTSGSGVGEQYF; CDR3 DNA: TGTGCCAGTAGTACCGGGACTAGCGGGAGCGGAGTCGGCGAGCAGTACTTC
clone size: NA; J gene: TRBJ1-4; V gene: TRBV28; D gene: NA; CDR3 protein: CASSIGATNEKLFF; CDR3 DNA: TGTGCCAGCAGTATAGGGGCCACTAATGAAAAACTGTTTTTT
clone size: NA; J gene: TRBJ1-1; V gene: TRBV13; D gene: TRBD1; CDR3 protein: CASSSWDRGNTEAFF; CDR3 DNA: TGTGCCAGCAGCTCCTGGGACAGGGGGAACACTGAAGCTTTCTTT
clone size: NA; J gene: TRBJ2-7; V gene: TRBV30; D gene: NA; CDR3 protein: CAWTTSSHEQYF; CDR3 DNA: TGTGCCTGGACGACTTCCTCACACGAGCAGTACTTC
clone size: NA; J gene: TRBJ2-7; V gene: TRBV11-3; D gene: TRBD2; CDR3 protein: CASSPGLAGVPEEDEQYF; CDR3 DNA: TGTGCCAGCAGCCCGGGACTAGCGGGAGTCCCTGAAGAGGACGAGCAGTACTTC
clone size: NA; J gene: TRBJ1-1; V gene: TRBV11-2; D gene: NA; CDR3 protein: CASSRFGTEAFF; CDR3 DNA: TGTGCCAGCAGCCGCTTCGGCACTGAAGCTTTCTTT
clone size: NA; J gene: TRBJ1-2; V gene: TRBV6-5; D gene: NA; CDR3 protein: CASSHTGYPGYTF; CDR3 DNA: TGTGCCAGCAGTCACACAGGGTACCCTGGCTACACCTTC
clone size: once; J gene: TRBJ2-7; V gene: TRBV7-2; D gene: TRBD2; CDR3 protein: CASSSTPGLESIEQYF; CDR3 DNA: TGTGCCAGCAGCTCCACCCCGGGACTAGAGTCTATCGAGCAGTACTTC
clone size: NA; J gene: TRBJ1-2; V gene: TRBV28; D gene: NA; CDR3 protein: CASSLEDSNYGYTF; CDR3 DNA: TGTGCCAGCAGTTTAGAGGACAGTAACTATGGCTACACCTTC
clone size: NA; J gene: TRBJ1-4; V gene: TRBV10-3; D gene: TRBD1; CDR3 protein: CAISDRQGSNEKLFF; CDR3 DNA: TGTGCCATCAGTGACAGACAGGGGAGTAATGAAAAACTGTTTTTT
clone size: NA; J gene: TRBJ2-2; V gene: TRBV7-7; D gene: NA; CDR3 protein: CASSDTPGAGELFF; CDR3 DNA: TGTGCCAGCAGTGACACCCCAGGGGCCGGGGAGCTGTTTTTT
clone size: NA; J gene: TRBJ1-4; V gene: TRBV4-3; D gene: TRBD1; CDR3 protein: CASSQGAGTGDEKLFF; CDR3 DNA: TGCGCCAGCAGCCAGGGCGCCGGGACAGGGGATGAAAAACTGTTTTTT
clone size: NA; J gene: TRBJ2-3; V gene: TRBV5-4; D gene: NA; CDR3 protein: CASSLGAGRSTDTQYF; CDR3 DNA: TGTGCCAGCAGCTTGGGAGCGGGCCGTAGCACAGATACGCAGTATTTT
clone size: once; J gene: TRBJ1-1; V gene: TRBV19; D gene: TRBD1; CDR3 protein: CASSRDRGNTEAFF; CDR3 DNA: TGTGCCAGTAGTAGAGACAGGGGGAACACTGAAGCTTTCTTT
clone size: NA; J gene: TRBJ2-1; V gene: TRBV27; D gene: NA; CDR3 protein: CASSLLNEQFF; CDR3 DNA: TGTGCCAGCAGTTTACTTAATGAGCAGTTCTTC
clone size: NA; J gene: TRBJ2-7; V gene: TRBV19; D gene: TRBD1; CDR3 protein: CASSFGTGTYEQYF; CDR3 DNA: TGTGCCAGTAGTTTTGGGACAGGTACCTACGAGCAGTACTTC
clone size: once; J gene: TRBJ2-2; V gene: TRBV5-4; D gene: NA; CDR3 protein: CASSDTGELFF; CDR3 DNA: TGTGCCAGCTCTGACACCGGGGAGCTGTTTTTT
clone size: NA; J gene: TRBJ2-1; V gene: TRBV3-1/TRBV3-2; D gene: TRBD2; CDR3 protein: CASTRTSGNEQFF; CDR3 DNA: TGTGCCAGCACAAGGACTAGCGGGAATGAGCAGTTCTTC
clone size: few; J gene: TRBJ2-7; V gene: TRBV28; D gene: NA; CDR3 protein: CASSLPSGALEQYF; CDR3 DNA: TGTGCCAGCAGTTTACCCAGTGGGGCCCTCGAGCAGTACTTC
clone size: NA; J gene: TRBJ2-7; V gene: TRBV30; D gene: TRBD2; CDR3 protein: CASNWLAGGSYEQYF; CDR3 DNA: TGTGCCTCGAACTGGCTAGCGGGAGGTTCCTACGAGCAGTACTTC
clone size: few; J gene: TRBJ2-7; V gene: TRBV23-1; D gene: NA; CDR3 protein: CASSQSKWSYEQYF; CDR3 DNA: TGCGCCAGCAGTCAATCAAAGTGGAGCTACGAGCAGTACTTC
clone size: once; J gene: TRBJ2-3; V gene: TRBV30; D gene: TRBD1; CDR3 protein: CAWGSRGTGSTDTQYF; CDR3 DNA: TGTGCCTGGGGATCCCGTGGGACAGGGAGCACAGATACGCAGTATTTT
clone size: NA; J gene: TRBJ2-7; V gene: TRBV28; D gene: NA; CDR3 protein: CASSLRGSYEQYF; CDR3 DNA: TGTGCCAGCAGTTTACGGGGGTCGTACGAGCAGTACTTC
clone size: NA; J gene: TRBJ2-7; V gene: TRBV7-9; D gene: NA; CDR3 protein: CASSGPGVREQYF; CDR3 DNA: TGTGCCAGCAGCGGACCCGGGGTCCGCGAGCAGTACTTC
clone size: NA; J gene: TRBJ2-7; V gene: TRBV18; D gene: NA; CDR3 protein: CASSPPAGAYEQYF; CDR3 DNA: TGTGCCAGCTCACCACCCGCCGGAGCCTACGAGCAGTACTTC
clone size: NA; J gene: TRBJ1-5; V gene: TRBV12-3/TRBV12-4; D gene: NA; CDR3 protein: CASSRHQPQHF; CDR3 DNA: TGTGCCAGCAGCCGTCATCAGCCCCAGCATTTT
clone size: once; J gene: TRBJ2-3; V gene: TRBV7-2; D gene: TRBD2; CDR3 protein: CACCGGVGRDTQYF; CDR3 DNA: TGTGCCTGCTGCGGGGGGGTGGGGCGGGATACGCAGTATTTT
clone size: NA; J gene: TRBJ2-5; V gene: TRBV6-1; D gene: TRBD2; CDR3 protein: CASSEPTGGLLQETQYF; CDR3 DNA: TGTGCCAGCAGTGAACCGACGGGAGGGCTTCTCCAAGAGACCCAGTACTTC
clone size: NA; J gene: TRBJ2-1; V gene: TRBV4-2; D gene: TRBD2; CDR3 protein: CASSLLLAGGQNEQFF; CDR3 DNA: TGTGCCAGCAGCCTATTACTAGCGGGAGGGCAAAATGAGCAGTTCTTC
clone size: once; J gene: TRBJ2-7; V gene: TRBV10-3; D gene: TRBD1; CDR3 protein: CAISDPGQTYEQYF; CDR3 DNA: TGTGCCATCAGTGATCCGGGACAGACCTACGAGCAGTACTTC
clone size: NA; J gene: TRBJ2-2; V gene: TRBV2; D gene: NA; CDR3 protein: CASNDPGANTGELFF; CDR3 DNA: TGTGCCAGCAATGACCCGGGGGCGAACACCGGGGAGCTGTTTTTT
clone size: NA; J gene: TRBJ1-3; V gene: TRBV30; D gene: NA; CDR3 protein: CAWSINSGNTIYF; CDR3 DNA: TGTGCCTGGAGTATTAACTCTGGAAACACCATATATTTT